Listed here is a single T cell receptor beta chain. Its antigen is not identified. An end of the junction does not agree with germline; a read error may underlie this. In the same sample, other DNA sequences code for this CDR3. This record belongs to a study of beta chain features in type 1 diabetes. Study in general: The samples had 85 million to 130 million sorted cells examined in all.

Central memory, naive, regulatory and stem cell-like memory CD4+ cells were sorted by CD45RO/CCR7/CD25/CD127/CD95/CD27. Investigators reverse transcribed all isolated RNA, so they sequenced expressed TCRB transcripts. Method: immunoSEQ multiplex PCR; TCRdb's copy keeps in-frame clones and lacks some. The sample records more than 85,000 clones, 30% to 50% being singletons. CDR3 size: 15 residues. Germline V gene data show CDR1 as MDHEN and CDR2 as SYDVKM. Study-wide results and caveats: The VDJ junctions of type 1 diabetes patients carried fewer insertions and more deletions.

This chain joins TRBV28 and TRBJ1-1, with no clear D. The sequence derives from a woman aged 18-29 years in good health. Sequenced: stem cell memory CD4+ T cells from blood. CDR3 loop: CASSFAGLKNTEAFF. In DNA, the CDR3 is TGTGCCAGCAGTTTTGCAGGACTGAAAAACACTGAAGCCTTCTTT.